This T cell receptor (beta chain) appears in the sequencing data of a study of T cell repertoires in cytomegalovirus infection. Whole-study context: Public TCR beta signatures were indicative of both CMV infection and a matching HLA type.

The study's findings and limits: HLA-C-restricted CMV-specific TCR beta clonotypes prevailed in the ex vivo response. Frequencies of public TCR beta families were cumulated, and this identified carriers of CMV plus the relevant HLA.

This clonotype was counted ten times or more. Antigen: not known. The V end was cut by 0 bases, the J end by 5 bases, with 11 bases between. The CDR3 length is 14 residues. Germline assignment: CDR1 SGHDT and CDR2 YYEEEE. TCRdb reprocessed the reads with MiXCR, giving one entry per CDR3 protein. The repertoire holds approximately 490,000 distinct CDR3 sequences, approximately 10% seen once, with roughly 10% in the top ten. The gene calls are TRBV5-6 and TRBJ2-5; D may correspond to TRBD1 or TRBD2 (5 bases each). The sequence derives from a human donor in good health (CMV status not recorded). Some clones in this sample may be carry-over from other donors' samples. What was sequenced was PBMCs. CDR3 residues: CASSLAWGGETQYF. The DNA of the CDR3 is TGTGCCAGCAGCTTGGCCTGGGGCGGGGAGACCCAGTACTTC. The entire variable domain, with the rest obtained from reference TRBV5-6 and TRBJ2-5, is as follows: DAGVTQSPTHLIKTRGQQVTLRCSPKSGHDTVSWYQQALGQGPQFIFQYYEEEERQRGNFPDRFSGHQFPNYSSELNVNALLLGDSALYLCASSLAWGGETQYFGPGTRLLVL.